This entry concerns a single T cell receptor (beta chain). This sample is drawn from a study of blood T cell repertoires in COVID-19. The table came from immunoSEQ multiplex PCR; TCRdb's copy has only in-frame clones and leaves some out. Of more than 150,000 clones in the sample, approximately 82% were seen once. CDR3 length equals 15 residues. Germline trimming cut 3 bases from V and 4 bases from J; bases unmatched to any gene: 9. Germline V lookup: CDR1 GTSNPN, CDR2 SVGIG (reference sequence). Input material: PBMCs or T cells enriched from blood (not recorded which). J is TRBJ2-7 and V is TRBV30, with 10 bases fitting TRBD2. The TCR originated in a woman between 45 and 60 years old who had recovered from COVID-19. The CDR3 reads CAWRGLAGVSYEQYF. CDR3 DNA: TGTGCCTGGAGAGGGCTAGCGGGGGTCTCGTACGAGCAGTACTTC.